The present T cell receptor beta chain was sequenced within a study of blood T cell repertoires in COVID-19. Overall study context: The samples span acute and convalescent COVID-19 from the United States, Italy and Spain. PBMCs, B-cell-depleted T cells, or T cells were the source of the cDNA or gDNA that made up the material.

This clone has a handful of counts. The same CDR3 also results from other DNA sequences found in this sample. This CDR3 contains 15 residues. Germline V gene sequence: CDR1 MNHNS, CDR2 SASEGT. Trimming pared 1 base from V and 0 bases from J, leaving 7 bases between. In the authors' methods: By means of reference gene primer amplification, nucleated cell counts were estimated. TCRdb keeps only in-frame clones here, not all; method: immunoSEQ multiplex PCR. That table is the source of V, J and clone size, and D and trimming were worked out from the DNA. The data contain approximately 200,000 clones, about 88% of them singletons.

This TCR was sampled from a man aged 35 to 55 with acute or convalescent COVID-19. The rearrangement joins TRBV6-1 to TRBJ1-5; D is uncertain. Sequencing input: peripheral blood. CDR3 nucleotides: TGTGCCAGCAGTGAAGGGGCGCATAGCAATCAGCCCCAGCATTTT. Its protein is CASSEGAHSNQPQHF.